The 15 T cell receptor beta chains listed next were all sequenced from one sample in a study of CD8 T cells in Susac syndrome. The RNA, about 0.5 to 1 ug, was put through reverse transcription using random hexamers. MiXCR, applied by TCRdb to the immunoSEQ multiplex PCR reads, yields one record per CDR3 protein. This table has over 130,000 distinct CDR3 sequences, roughly 95% appearing once. Specimen: CD4+ T cells from PBMCs. Every receptor here comes from a human donor with multiple sclerosis.

This rearrangement joins TRBV29-1 to TRBJ2-5; TRBD1 matches at 9 bases. There are 15 residues in the CDR3. With 4 bases clipped from V and 4 bases from J, the junction kept 10 bases outside the gene matches. Germline loops: CDR1 SQVTM, CDR2 ANQGSEA. Here the CDR3 reads CSVGRDRAPGETQYF. In DNA, the CDR3 is TGCAGCGTTGGGAGGGACAGGGCCCCGGGAGAGACCCAGTACTTC.

This sequence joins TRBV28 and TRBJ1-6, with 8 bases that match TRBD1. V shed 1 base, J shed 7 bases, and the junction held 6 bases outside the gene matches. Germline-derived CDR1 and CDR2 are MDHEN and SYDVKM. This CDR3 comprises 16 residues. The CDR3 here is CASSLYPGQDNSPLHF. CDR3 in DNA: TGTGCCAGCAGTTTATACCCGGGACAGGACAATTCACCCCTCCACTTT. The full variable domain, rest sourced from reference TRBV28 and TRBJ1-6, is DVKVTQSSRYLVKRTGEKVFLECVQDMDHENMFWYRQDPGLGLRLIYFSYDVKMKEKGDIPEGYSVSREKKERFSLILESASTNQTSMYLCASSLYPGQDNSPLHFGNGTRLTVT.

The J gene is TRBJ2-1, the V gene TRBV9; TRBD2 aligns across 9 bases. Germline V gives CDR1 SGDLS, CDR2 YYNGEE. The CDR3 runs to 16 residues. The trim removed 4 bases at V and 0 bases at J, leaving 5 bases unmatched. The CDR3 coding sequence is TGTGCCAGCAGCCCAGAAGCGGGAGGCTCCTACAATGAGCAGTTCTTC. This codes for CASSPEAGGSYNEQFF.

This clonotype has just one count. The rearrangement uses TRBV29-1 and TRBJ2-7; D perhaps matches TRBD1 (5 bases). Germline V gene data show CDR1 as SQVTM and CDR2 as ANQGSEA. The length of the CDR3 is 13 residues. Trimming removed 3 bases at V and 2 bases at J, with 11 bases between. CDR3 amino acids: CSVEDNVAYEQYF. CDR3 bases: TGCAGCGTTGAGGACAACGTGGCCTACGAGCAGTACTTC.

This clonotype occurred once. The chain joins TRBV20-1 to TRBJ2-1, with D perhaps TRBD2 (7 bases). Germline V lookup: CDR1 DFQATT, CDR2 SNEGSKA (reference sequence). With 3 bases removed from V and 5 bases from J, the gap between germline ends came to 14 bases. CDR3 size: 14 residues. As DNA, the CDR3 is TGCAGTGCTAGTCTCGGGGGGCCCCACAATGAGCAGTTCTTC. It yields the protein CSASLGGPHNEQFF.

This CDR3 is CASSHAEDRATF. Here the CDR3 DNA reads TGTGCCAGCAGCCATGCCGAAGACAGGGCCACCTTC. This sequence joins TRBV3-1 and TRBJ1-2; 7 bases agree with TRBD1. The V segment lost 3 bases and the J segment 13 bases; nucleotides outside the gene matches: 8. The length of the CDR3 is 12 residues. Germline V gives CDR1 LGHDT, CDR2 YNNKEL (reference sequence).

This clonotype was picked up one time. The chain links TRBV20-1 to TRBJ1-6, with a tentative D call TRBD1 (6 bases). The germline V gene has CDR1 DFQATT and CDR2 SNEGSKA (reference sequence). With 5 bases removed from V and 7 bases from J, the gap between germline ends came to 12 bases. This CDR3 comprises 13 residues. CDR3: CSAPRGNNSPLHF. The CDR3 DNA follows: TGCAGTGCTCCCAGGGGAAACAATTCACCCCTCCACTTT.

The genes are TRBV4-1 and TRBJ2-7; 12 bases line up with TRBD2. CDR3 size: 16 residues. The germline V gene encodes CDR1 MGHRA and CDR2 YSYEKL. Unmatched junction bases numbered 3, after V lost 1 base and J lost 2 bases. The CDR3 region has the DNA TGCGCCAGCAGCCAAGTGGCTAGCGGGAGGGCCTACGAGCAGTACTTC. This gives the protein CASSQVASGRAYEQYF.

J is TRBJ1-5 and V is TRBV12-3 or TRBV12-4; D remains unclear. The CDR3 has 12 amino acids. Trimming removed 6 bases from V and 6 bases from J, with 9 bases in between. The CDR3 DNA reads as TGTGCCAGCAGCGTCGGGCGTCAGCCCCAGCATTTT. As protein: CASSVGRQPQHF.

The J gene is TRBJ2-1, the V gene TRBV15, with D possibly being TRBD1 or TRBD2 (5 bases each). Germline V gene sequence: CDR1 LNHNV, CDR2 YYDKDF (reference sequence). V lost 11 bases to trimming and J lost 0 bases, with 17 bases between them. CDR3 length equals 15 residues. CDR3 in amino acids: CAAGRGDSSYNEQFF. The CDR3 DNA reads as TGTGCCGCTGGTCGGGGCGATAGCTCCTACAATGAGCAGTTCTTC.

The chain recombines TRBV12-3 or TRBV12-4 with TRBJ1-4, with D unresolved. CDR3 length equals 11 residues. Trimming removed 6 bases at V and 10 bases at J, with 9 bases between. The CDR3 here is CASSPGGKLFF. CDR3 sequence (DNA): TGTGCCAGCAGCCCGGGCGGAAAACTGTTTTTT.

This chain uses TRBV6-2 or TRBV6-3 with TRBJ1-1; 10 bases are a match to TRBD1. Germline CDR1 is MNHEY and CDR2 is SVGEGT. The CDR3 has 14 amino acids. Trimming took 5 bases from V and 3 from J; bases not matched to a gene: 3. This chain's CDR3 is CASSRGTGDTEAFF. Here the CDR3 DNA reads TGTGCCAGCAGTAGGGGGACAGGGGACACTGAAGCTTTCTTT.

The gene calls are TRBV10-3 and TRBJ2-1, with 9 bases fitting TRBD1. V shed 10 bases and J 7 bases; nucleotides not matched to a gene: 11. This CDR3 comprises 14 residues. Germline V gene data show CDR1 as ENHRY and CDR2 as SYGVKD. The CDR3 loop reads CATRRGQGMNEQFF. The CDR3 nucleotides are TGTGCCACGAGGCGGGGACAGGGAATGAATGAGCAGTTCTTC.

The V gene is TRBV29-1, the J gene TRBJ2-2; possibly TRBD1 for D (6 bases). Germline V gives CDR1 SQVTM, CDR2 ANQGSEA. Trimming removed 7 bases from V and 0 bases from J, with 12 bases in between. The length of the CDR3 is 14 residues. The CDR3 DNA reads TGCAGCGCAGGCAGGGGCGCGAACACCGGGGAGCTGTTTTTT. Amino acids: CSAGRGANTGELFF.

The chain has TRBV12-3 or TRBV12-4 and TRBJ2-7, with 8 bases that match TRBD1. The CDR3 has 15 amino acids. The V gene end was trimmed by 3 bases and the J gene end by 4 bases; junction bases not matched to a gene: 8. CDR3 amino acids: CASSFNPRGPYEQYF. Written as DNA, the CDR3 is TGTGCCAGCAGTTTCAACCCCAGGGGGCCATACGAGCAGTACTTC.